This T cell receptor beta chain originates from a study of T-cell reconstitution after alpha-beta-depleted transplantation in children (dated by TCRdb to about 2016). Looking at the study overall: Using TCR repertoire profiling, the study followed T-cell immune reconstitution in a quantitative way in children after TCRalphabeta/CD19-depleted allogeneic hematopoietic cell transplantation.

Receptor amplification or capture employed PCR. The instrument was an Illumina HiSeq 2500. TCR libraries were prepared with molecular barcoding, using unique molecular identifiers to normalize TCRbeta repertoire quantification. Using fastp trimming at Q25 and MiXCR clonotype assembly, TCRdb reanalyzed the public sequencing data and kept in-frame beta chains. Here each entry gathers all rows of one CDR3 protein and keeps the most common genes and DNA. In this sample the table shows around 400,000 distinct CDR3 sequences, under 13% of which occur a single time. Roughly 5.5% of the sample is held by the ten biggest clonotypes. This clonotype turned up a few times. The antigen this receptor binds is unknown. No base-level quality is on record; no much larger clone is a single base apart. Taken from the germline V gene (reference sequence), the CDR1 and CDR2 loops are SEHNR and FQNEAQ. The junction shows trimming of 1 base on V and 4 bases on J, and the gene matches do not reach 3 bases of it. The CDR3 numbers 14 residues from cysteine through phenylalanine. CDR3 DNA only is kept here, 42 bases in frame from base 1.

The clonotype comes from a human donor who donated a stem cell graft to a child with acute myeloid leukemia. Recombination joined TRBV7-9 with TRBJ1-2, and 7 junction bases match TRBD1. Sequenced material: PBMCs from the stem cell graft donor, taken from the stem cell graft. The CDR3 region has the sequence CASSLGSGGYGYTF. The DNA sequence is TGTGCCAGCAGCTTAGGGTCAGGGGGCTATGGCTACACCTTC.